This TCR beta chain came from a study of blood T cell repertoires in COVID-19. The CDR3 has 15 residues. V lost 4 bases, J lost 4 bases, and 15 bases lay in between. CDR1 is SGHRS, CDR2 YFSETQ, per germline. Sequenced by immunoSEQ multiplex PCR; TCRdb stores in-frame clones only, minus some. The repertoire holds approximately 170,000 clones, roughly 88% seen once, with approximately 6.9% in the top ten. The source material was peripheral blood. This sequence joins TRBV5-1 and TRBJ1-3; the D gene is possibly TRBD1 (5 bases). The TCR sequence derives from an elderly man with COVID-19, enrolled during active disease. This chain's CDR3 is CASSPRQGEGNTIYF. CDR3 sequence (DNA): TGCGCCAGCAGCCCTCGTCAGGGCGAAGGAAACACCATATATTTT. The complete variable domain, with remaining parts taken from reference TRBV5-1 and TRBJ1-3, reads KAGVTQTPRYLIKTRGQQVTLSCSPISGHRSVSWYQQTPGQGLQFLFEYFSETQRNKGNFPGRFSGRQFSNSRSEMNVSTLELGDSALYLCASSPRQGEGNTIYFGEGSWLTVV.